This T cell receptor (beta chain) was sequenced during a study of T cell clonality in common variable immunodeficiency. Study results and limitations: In common variable immunodeficiency, TCR beta chains reportedly carried fewer deletions and N-nucleotide insertions.

This clone occurred many times. What it binds is not known. The read halts 3 residues ahead of the CDR3 end, with the missing end drawn from the germline J gene. This CDR3 is built from 14 residues. Germline V gene data show CDR1 as SGHNT and CDR2 as YYREEE (reference sequence). Trimming took off 1 base at V and 5 bases at J, with 12 bases between the two ends. The table came from immunoSEQ multiplex PCR; TCRdb's copy has only in-frame clones and leaves some out. This sample comprises about 52,000 clones, none seen once only. The chain uses TRBV5-4 and TRBJ2-5; TRBD1 is a possible D gene (6 bases). Sequenced: peripheral blood mononuclear cells. The TCR originated in a person aged 18 to 69 in good health. CDR3 DNA, as far as it was read: TGTGCCAGCAGCTTGACAGGGTCTATGGAGACC. It yields the protein CASSLTGSMET. The entire CDR3 sequence reads CASSLTGSMETQYF.